The source of this T cell receptor beta chain is a study of radiotherapy plus CTLA-4 blockade in lung cancer. With 3 bases clipped from V and 0 bases from J, the junction kept 2 bases outside the gene matches. CDR1 and CDR2 from the germline V gene are MRHNA and SNTAGT. The CDR3 contains 14 residues. Sequenced by immunoSEQ multiplex PCR; TCRdb stores in-frame clones only, minus some. Among some 66,000 clones listed, under 85% were seen once. The material sequenced was peripheral blood, taken from a patient treated with radiotherapy plus ipilimumab. The sequence derives from a human donor with non-small cell lung cancer who had a partial response to radiotherapy plus ipilimumab. The gene calls are TRBV6-4 and TRBJ2-7; TRBD2 aligns across 7 bases. As DNA, the CDR3 is TGTGCCAGCAGTGAAGCGGGGAGCTCCTACGAGCAGTACTTC. This translates into CASSEAGSSYEQYF.